This T cell receptor (beta chain) was sequenced during a study of blood T cell repertoires in COVID-19. Study background: From the United States, Italy and Spain came samples of acute and convalescent COVID-19. T cells, B-cell-depleted T cells, or PBMCs supplied cDNA or gDNA.

Under the authors' procedure: Nucleated cell number was recorded as an estimate derived from reference gene primer amplification. Clones were read by immunoSEQ multiplex PCR, and TCRdb kept only the in-frame ones, dropping some. The D gene and trimming were derived from the DNA, and the V and J assignments and clone size from that table. The table records some 20,000 clones, 87% of them present only once. The CDR3 spans 13 residues. Per germline, CDR1 SQVTM and CDR2 ANQGSEA. V shed 6 bases and J 7 bases; nucleotides not matched to a gene: 8. This TCR was sampled from a human donor with active COVID-19. The donor label of this sample is uncertain. Sample: peripheral blood. The chain links TRBV29-1 to TRBJ1-2, with 10 bases identical to TRBD1. The CDR3 nucleotides read TGCAGCGTGGACCCAGACAGGGGGCTTGGCTACACCTTC. It is translated as CSVDPDRGLGYTF.